A single sample gave rise to the 10 T cell receptor beta chains below, sequenced in a study of T cell responses to AZD1222 COVID-19 vaccine. Libraries were prepared by immunoSEQ multiplex PCR; TCRdb keeps only in-frame clonotypes and omits some of them. In the table there are roughly 150,000 clones, 85% to 90% of which are singletons. Sequencing was performed on peripheral blood, taken on day 0 of AZD1222 vaccination. The receptor source for this set is an adult in good health.

The CDR3 reads CASRLLGARQETQYF. Written as DNA, the CDR3 is TGTGCCAGCAGGCTACTAGGGGCGCGCCAAGAGACCCAGTACTTC. This chain uses TRBV6-5 with TRBJ2-5; D may match TRBD1 or TRBD2 (5 bases each). Germline CDR1 and CDR2: MNHEY and SVGAGI. The V gene lost 6 bases and the J gene lost 1 base, with 15 bases spanning the gap. The CDR3 runs to 15 residues.

The chain links TRBV11-2 to TRBJ2-3, with D maybe TRBD2 (5 bases). The CDR3 sequence is 16 residues long. V shed 1 base and J shed 0 bases, with 11 bases lying between them. Germline V lookup: CDR1 SGHAT, CDR2 FQNNGV. The CDR3 sequence: CASSLVPGGSTDTQYF. The CDR3 DNA follows: TGTGCCAGCAGCTTAGTCCCTGGCGGGAGCACAGATACGCAGTATTTT.

This chain connects TRBV28 to TRBJ1-5, with no clear D. The V end was cut by 1 base, the J end by 3 bases, with 10 bases between. Germline assignment: CDR1 MDHEN and CDR2 SYDVKM. The CDR3 contains 15 residues. The CDR3, as DNA: TGTGCCAGCAGTTTATCCCCCCAGACCAATCAGCCCCAGCATTTT. Translation: CASSLSPQTNQPQHF.

CDR3 sequence: CASSETGQEKYEQYF. As DNA, the CDR3 is TGTGCCAGCAGTGAGACCGGGCAGGAGAAATACGAGCAGTACTTC. The rearrangement uses TRBV2 and TRBJ2-7; no definite D call. V was trimmed by 3 bases and J by 4 bases, leaving 16 bases between them. The CDR3 consists of 15 residues. CDR1 is SNHLY and CDR2 is FYNNEI in the germline V gene.

This clone was seen only a few times. The genes are TRBV7-2 and TRBJ2-7; the D is unclear. Germline assignment: CDR1 SGHTA and CDR2 FQGNSA. Trimming cost V 5 bases and J 2 bases, with 13 bases left between them. CDR3 length equals 14 residues. CDR3 sequence: CASSHVLGAYEQYV. The CDR3, as DNA: TGTGCCAGCAGCCATGTTCTTGGCGCCTACGAGCAGTACGTC.

V and J are TRBV7-8 and TRBJ2-3; 8 bases match TRBD2. The ends lost 5 bases at V and 6 bases at J; junction bases unmatched: 13. From germline, CDR1 is SGHVS and CDR2 FQNEAQ. This CDR3 contains 16 residues. The CDR3 reads CASSLKRTSFLDTQYF. The CDR3 nucleotides read TGTGCCAGCAGCCTAAAACGGACTAGCTTCTTGGATACGCAGTATTTT. The entire variable domain, with the rest obtained from reference TRBV7-8 and TRBJ2-3, is as follows: GAGVSQSPRYKVAKRGQDVALRCDPISGHVSLFWYQQALGQGPEFLTYFQNEAQLDKSGLPSDRFFAERPEGSVSTLKIQRTQQEDSAVYLCASSLKRTSFLDTQYFGPGTRLTVL.

As DNA, the CDR3 is TGTGCCAGTAGTCCACAGGTATACAATGAGCAGTTCTTC. Protein sequence: CASSPQVYNEQFF. The J gene is TRBJ2-1, the V gene TRBV19; D is perhaps TRBD1 (5 bases). Germline-derived CDR1 and CDR2 are LNHDA and SQIVND (reference sequence). This CDR3 region has 13 residues. The V end lost 5 bases, the J end lost 4 bases, and 9 bases lay between the germline ends.

The rearrangement joins TRBV7-9 to TRBJ2-3; 11 positions agree with TRBD2. The CDR3 is made up of 19 amino acids. CDR1 and CDR2 (germline): SEHNR, FQNEAQ (reference sequence). V lost 5 bases, J lost 5 bases, and 18 bases stayed unmatched. DNA of the CDR3: TGTGCCAGCAGCGTTATGGACGTATTAGCGGGGGGGCTATTAGATACGCAGTATTTT. Translating gives CASSVMDVLAGGLLDTQYF.

The rearrangement joins TRBV7-6 to TRBJ2-2, with D uncertain. The V gene lost 5 bases and the J gene lost 0 bases, with 13 bases spanning the gap. There are 16 residues in the CDR3. Germline lookup yields CDR1 SGHVS and CDR2 FNYEAQ. For the CDR3, the DNA is TGTGCCAGCAGCGCCTCTTTAAACGCGAACACCGGGGAGCTGTTTTTT. This encodes CASSASLNANTGELFF. The full variable domain, in which reference TRBV7-6 and TRBJ2-2 provide the parts outside the CDR3, is GAGVSQSPRYKVTKRGQDVALRCDPISGHVSLYWYRQALGQGPEFLTYFNYEAQQDKSGLPNDRFSAERPEGSISTLTIQRTEQRDSAMYRCASSASLNANTGELFFGEGSRLTVL.

This clone was detected once. The chain employs TRBV5-4 and TRBJ1-6; D is unresolved. Germline lookup yields CDR1 SGHNT and CDR2 YYREEE (reference sequence). V was clipped by 4 bases and J by 9 bases, with 11 bases between them. This CDR3 has 13 residues. The CDR3 DNA reads TGTGCCAGCAGCCCAATCGAAGGTTCACCCCTCCACTTT. This sequence encodes CASSPIEGSPLHF.